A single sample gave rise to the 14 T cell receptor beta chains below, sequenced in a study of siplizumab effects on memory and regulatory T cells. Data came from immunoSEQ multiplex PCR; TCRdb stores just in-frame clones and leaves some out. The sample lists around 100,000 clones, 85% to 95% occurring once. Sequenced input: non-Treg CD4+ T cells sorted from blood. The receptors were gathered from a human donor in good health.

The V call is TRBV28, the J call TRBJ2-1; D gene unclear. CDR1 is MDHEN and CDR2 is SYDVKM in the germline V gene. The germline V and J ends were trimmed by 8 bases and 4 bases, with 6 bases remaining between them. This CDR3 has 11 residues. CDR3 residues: CASASYNEQFF. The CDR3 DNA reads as TGTGCCAGCGCTAGTTACAATGAGCAGTTCTTC.

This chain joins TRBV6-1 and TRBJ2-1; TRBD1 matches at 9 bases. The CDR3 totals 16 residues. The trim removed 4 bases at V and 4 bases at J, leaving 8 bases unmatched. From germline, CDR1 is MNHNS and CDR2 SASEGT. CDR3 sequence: CASSAPGQGPYNEQFF. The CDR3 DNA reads TGTGCCAGCAGTGCTCCGGGACAGGGTCCATACAATGAGCAGTTCTTC.

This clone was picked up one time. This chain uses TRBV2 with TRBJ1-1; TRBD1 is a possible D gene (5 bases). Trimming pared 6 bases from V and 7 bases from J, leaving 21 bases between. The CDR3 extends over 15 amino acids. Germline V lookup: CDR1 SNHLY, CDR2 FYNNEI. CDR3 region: CASSEILHRINEAFF. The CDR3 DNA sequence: TGTGCCAGCAGCGAAATTTTACACAGGATTAATGAAGCTTTCTTT.

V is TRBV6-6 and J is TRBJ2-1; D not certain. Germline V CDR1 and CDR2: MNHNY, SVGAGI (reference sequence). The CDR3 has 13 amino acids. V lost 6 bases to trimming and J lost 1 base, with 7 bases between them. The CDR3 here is CASSPISYNEQFF. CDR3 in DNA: TGTGCCAGCAGCCCTATATCCTACAATGAGCAGTTCTTC.

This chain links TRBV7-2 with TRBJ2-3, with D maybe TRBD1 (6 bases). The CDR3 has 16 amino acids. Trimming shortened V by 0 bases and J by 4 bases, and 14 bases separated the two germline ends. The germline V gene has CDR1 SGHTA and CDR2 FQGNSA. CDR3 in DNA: TGTGCCAGCAGCTTAGCTCCACAGGGTAGGGCAGATACGCAGTATTTT. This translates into CASSLAPQGRADTQYF.

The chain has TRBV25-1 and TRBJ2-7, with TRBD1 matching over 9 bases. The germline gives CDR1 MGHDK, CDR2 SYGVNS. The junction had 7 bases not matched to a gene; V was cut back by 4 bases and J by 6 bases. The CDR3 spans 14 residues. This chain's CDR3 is CASSGTGARAEQYF. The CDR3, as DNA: TGTGCCAGCAGTGGGACAGGGGCACGCGCCGAGCAGTACTTC.

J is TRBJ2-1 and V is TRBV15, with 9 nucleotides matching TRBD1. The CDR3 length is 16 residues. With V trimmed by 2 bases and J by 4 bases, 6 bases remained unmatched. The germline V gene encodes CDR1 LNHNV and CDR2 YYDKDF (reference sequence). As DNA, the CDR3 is TGTGCCACCAGCAGATCAACAGGGGGCTCTTACAATGAGCAGTTCTTC. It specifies CATSRSTGGSYNEQFF.

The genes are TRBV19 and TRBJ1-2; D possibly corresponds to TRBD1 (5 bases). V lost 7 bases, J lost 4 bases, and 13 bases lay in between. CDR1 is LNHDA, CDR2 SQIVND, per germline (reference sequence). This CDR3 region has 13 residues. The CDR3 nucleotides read TGTGCCAGTATCGGGACGTTTGTCTATGGCTACACCTTC. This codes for CASIGTFVYGYTF.

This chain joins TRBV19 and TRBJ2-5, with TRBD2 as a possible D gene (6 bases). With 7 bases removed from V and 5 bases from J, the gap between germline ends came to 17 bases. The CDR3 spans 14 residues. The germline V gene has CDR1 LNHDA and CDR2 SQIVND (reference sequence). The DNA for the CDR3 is TGTGCCAGTACCCCGGAGGGCTCTAGCGAGACCCAGTACTTC. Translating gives CASTPEGSSETQYF.

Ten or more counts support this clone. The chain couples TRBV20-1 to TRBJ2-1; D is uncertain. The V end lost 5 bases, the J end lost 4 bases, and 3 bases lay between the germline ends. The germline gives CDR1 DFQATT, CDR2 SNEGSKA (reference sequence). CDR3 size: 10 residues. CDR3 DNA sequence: TGCAGTGCTGGGTACAATGAGCAGTTCTTC. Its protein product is CSAGYNEQFF.

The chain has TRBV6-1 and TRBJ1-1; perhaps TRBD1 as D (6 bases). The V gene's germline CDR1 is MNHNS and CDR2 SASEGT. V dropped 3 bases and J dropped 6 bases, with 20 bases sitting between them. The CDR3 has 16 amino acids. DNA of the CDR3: TGTGCCAGCAGTGAGGGGAGGGAGGGGGATCGGGCTGAAGCTTTCTTT. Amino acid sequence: CASSEGREGDRAEAFF.

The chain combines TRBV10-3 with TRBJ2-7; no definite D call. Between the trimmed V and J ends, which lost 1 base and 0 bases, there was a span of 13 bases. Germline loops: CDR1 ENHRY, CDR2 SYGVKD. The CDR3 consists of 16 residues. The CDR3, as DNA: TGTGCCATCAGTGAGTACGGGCGGACCAGCTCCTACGAGCAGTACTTC. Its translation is CAISEYGRTSSYEQYF.

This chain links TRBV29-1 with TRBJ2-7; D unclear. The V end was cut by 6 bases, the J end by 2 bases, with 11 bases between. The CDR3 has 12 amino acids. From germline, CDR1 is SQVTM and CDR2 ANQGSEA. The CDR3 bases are TGCAGCGTACTGGACGGAACCTACGAGCAGTACTTC. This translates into CSVLDGTYEQYF.

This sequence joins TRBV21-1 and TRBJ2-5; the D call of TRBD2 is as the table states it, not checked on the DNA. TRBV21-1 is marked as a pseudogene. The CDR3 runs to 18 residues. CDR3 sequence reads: CASSKRLAGPGMGETQYF. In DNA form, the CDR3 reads TGTGCCAGCAGCAAACGACTAGCGGGGCCCGGGATGGGAGAGACCCAGTACTTC.